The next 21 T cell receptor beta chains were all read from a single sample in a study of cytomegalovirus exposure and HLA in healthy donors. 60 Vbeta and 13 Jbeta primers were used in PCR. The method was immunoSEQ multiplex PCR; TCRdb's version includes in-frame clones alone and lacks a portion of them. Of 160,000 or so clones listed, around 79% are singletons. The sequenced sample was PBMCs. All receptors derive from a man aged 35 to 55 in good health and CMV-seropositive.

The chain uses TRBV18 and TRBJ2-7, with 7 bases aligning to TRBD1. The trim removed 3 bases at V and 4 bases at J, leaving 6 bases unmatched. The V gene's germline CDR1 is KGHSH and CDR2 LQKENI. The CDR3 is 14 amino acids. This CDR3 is CASSPGSGGYEQYF. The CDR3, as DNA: TGTGCCAGCTCACCGGGTTCAGGGGGTTACGAGCAGTACTTC.

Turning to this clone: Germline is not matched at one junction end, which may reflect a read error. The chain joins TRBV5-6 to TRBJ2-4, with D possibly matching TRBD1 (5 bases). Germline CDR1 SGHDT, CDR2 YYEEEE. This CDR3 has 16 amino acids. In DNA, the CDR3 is TGTGCCAGCAGCCTGCAGGGCAACGTAGCCAAAAACAGTCAGTACTTC. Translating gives CASSLQGNVAKNSQYF.

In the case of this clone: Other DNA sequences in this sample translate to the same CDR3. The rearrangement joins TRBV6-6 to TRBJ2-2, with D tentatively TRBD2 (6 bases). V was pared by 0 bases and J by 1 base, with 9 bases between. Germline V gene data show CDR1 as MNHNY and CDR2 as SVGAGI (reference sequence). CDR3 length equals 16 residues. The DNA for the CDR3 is TGTGCCAGCAGTTACTCCGGCGGGGAGAACACCGGGGAGCTGTTTTTT. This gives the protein CASSYSGGENTGELFF.

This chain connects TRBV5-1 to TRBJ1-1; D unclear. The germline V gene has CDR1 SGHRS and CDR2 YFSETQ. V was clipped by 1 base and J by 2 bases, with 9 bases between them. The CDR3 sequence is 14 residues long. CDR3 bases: TGCGCCAGCAGCTTGTCCCCGGTAAACACTGAAGCTTTCTTT. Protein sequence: CASSLSPVNTEAFF.

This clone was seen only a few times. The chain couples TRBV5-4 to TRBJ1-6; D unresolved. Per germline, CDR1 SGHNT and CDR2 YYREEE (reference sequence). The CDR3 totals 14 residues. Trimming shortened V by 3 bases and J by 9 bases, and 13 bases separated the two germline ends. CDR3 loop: CASSSTKTGSPLHF. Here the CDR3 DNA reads TGTGCCAGCAGCTCGACGAAGACGGGTTCACCCCTCCACTTT.

The CDR3 loop is CASSRDTGELFF. In nucleotides, the CDR3 is TGTGCCAGCTCTCGGGACACCGGGGAGCTGTTTTTT. The chain joins TRBV18 to TRBJ2-2; D gene uncertain. Germline V gene data show CDR1 as KGHSH and CDR2 as LQKENI. The CDR3 is made up of 12 amino acids. V was pared by 6 bases and J by 3 bases, with 5 bases between.

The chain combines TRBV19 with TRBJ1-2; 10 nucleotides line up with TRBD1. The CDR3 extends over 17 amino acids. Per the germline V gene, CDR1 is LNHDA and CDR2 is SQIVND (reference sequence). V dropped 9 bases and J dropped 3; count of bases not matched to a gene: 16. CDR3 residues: CASGGPGQGIRDYGYTF. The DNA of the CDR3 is TGTGCCAGCGGGGGCCCGGGACAGGGGATTCGGGACTATGGCTACACCTTC.

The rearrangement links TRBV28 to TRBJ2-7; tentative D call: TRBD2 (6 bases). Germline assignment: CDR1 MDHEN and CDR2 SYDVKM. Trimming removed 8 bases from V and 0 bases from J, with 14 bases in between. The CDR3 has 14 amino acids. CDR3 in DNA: TGTGCCAGCGGAAGACTAGGGACCTCCTACGAGCAGTACTTC. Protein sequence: CASGRLGTSYEQYF.

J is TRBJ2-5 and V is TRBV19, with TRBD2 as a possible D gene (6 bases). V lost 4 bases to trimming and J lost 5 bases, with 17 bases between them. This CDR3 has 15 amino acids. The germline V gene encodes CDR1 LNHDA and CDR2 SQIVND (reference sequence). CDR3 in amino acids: CASSTPWEEDETQYF. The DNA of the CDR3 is TGTGCCAGTAGTACCCCGTGGGAGGAGGATGAGACCCAGTACTTC.

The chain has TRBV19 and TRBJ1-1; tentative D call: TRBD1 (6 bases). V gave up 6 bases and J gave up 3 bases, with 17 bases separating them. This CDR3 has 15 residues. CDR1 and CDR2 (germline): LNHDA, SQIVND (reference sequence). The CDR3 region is CASRDSIASDTEAFF. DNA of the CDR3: TGTGCCAGTAGGGACAGCATCGCCTCGGACACTGAAGCTTTCTTT. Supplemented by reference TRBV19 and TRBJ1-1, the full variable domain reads DGGITQSPKYLFRKEGQNVTLSCEQNLNHDAMYWYRQDPGQGLRLIYYSQIVNDFQKGDIAEGYSVSREKKESFPLTVTSAQKNPTAFYLCASRDSIASDTEAFFGQGTRLTVV.

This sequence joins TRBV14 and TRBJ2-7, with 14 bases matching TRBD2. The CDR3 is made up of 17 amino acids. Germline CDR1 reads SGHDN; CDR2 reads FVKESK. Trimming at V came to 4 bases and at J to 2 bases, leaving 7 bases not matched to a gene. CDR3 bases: TGTGCCAGCAGCCTCCTAGGGACTAGCGGGAGCGCCTACGAGCAGTACTTC. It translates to CASSLLGTSGSAYEQYF. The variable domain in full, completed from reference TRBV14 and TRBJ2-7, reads EAGVTQFPSHSVIEKGQTVTLRCDPISGHDNLYWYRRVMGKEIKFLLHFVKESKQDESGMPNNRFLAERTGGTYSTLKVQPAELEDSGVYFCASSLLGTSGSAYEQYFGPGTRLTVT.

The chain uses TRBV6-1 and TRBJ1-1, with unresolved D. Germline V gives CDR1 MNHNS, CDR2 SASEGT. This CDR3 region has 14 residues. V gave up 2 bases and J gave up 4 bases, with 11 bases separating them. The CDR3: CASSEIPASTEAFF. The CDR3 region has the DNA TGTGCCAGCAGTGAAATCCCAGCGAGCACTGAAGCTTTCTTT.

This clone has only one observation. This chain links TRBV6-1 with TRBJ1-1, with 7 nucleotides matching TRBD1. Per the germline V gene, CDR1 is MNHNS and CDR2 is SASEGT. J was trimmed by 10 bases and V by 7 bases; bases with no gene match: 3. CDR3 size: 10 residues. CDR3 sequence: CASISGGAFF. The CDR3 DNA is TGTGCCAGCATTTCAGGGGGAGCTTTCTTT.

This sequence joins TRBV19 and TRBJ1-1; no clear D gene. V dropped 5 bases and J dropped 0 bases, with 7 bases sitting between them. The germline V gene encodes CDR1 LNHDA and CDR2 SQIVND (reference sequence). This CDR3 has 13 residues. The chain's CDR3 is CASSAGLNTEAFF. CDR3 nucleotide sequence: TGTGCCAGTAGTGCCGGTCTGAACACTGAAGCTTTCTTT.

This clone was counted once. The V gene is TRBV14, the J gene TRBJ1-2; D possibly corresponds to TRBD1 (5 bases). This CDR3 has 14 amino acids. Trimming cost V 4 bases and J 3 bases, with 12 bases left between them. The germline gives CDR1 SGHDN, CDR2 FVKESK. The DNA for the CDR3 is TGTGCCAGCAGCCTCATAGGGGTAGACTATGGCTACACCTTC. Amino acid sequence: CASSLIGVDYGYTF. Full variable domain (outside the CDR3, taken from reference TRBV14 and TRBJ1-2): EAGVTQFPSHSVIEKGQTVTLRCDPISGHDNLYWYRRVMGKEIKFLLHFVKESKQDESGMPNNRFLAERTGGTYSTLKVQPAELEDSGVYFCASSLIGVDYGYTFGSGTRLTVV.

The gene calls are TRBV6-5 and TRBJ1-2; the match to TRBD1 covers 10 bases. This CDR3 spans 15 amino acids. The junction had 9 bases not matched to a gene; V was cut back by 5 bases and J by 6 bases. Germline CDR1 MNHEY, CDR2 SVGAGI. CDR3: CASSGPGQGLDGYTF. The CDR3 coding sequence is TGTGCCAGCAGTGGACCGGGACAGGGGCTGGATGGCTACACCTTC.

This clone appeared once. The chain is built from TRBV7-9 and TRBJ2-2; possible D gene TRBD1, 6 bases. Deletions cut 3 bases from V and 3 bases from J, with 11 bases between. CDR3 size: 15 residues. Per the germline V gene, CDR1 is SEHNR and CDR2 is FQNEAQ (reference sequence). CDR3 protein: CASSFLQGHTGELFF. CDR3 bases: TGTGCCAGCAGCTTTCTTCAGGGGCACACCGGGGAGCTGTTTTTT. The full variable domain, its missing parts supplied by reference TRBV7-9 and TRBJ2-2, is DTGVSQNPRHKITKRGQNVTFRCDPISEHNRLYWYRQTLGQGPEFLTYFQNEAQLEKSRLLSDRFSAERPKGSFSTLEIQRTEQGDSAMYLCASSFLQGHTGELFFGEGSRLTVL.

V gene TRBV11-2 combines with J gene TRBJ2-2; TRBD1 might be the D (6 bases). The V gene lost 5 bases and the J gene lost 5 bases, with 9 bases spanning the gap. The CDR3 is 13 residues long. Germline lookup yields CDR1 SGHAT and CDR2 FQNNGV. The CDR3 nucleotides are TGTGCCAGCAGCCAAGACAGGACCGGGGAGCTGTTTTTT. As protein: CASSQDRTGELFF.

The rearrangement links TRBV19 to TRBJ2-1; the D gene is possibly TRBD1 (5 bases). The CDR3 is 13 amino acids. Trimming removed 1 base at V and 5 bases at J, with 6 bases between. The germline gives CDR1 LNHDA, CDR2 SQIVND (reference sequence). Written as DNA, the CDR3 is TGTGCCAGTAGTATAGGACAGAACAATGAGCAGTTCTTC. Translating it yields CASSIGQNNEQFF.

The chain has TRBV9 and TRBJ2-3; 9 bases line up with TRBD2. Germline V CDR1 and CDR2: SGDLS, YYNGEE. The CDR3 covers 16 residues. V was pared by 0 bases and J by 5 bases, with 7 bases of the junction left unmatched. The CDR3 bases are TGTGCCAGCAGCGTAGTGGCTAGCGGGACGGGAGATACGCAGTATTTT. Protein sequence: CASSVVASGTGDTQYF.

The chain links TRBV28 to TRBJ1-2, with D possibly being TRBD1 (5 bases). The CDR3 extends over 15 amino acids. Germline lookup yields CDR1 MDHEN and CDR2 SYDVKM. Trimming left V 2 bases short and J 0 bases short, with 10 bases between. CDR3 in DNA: TGTGCCAGCAGTTTAGGTTGGACACCTAACTATGGCTACACCTTC. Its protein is CASSLGWTPNYGYTF.